One T cell receptor (beta chain) is described in this entry. The antigen remains unidentified. Unique molecular identifiers had been added to the TCR beta cDNA libraries. TCRdb itself ran the PCR reads through MiXCR, one entry per CDR3 protein. The sample has 250,000 to 300,000 distinct CDR3 sequences, 36% seen once; the top ten hold under 5.5%. The germline V gene has CDR1 SGHTA and CDR2 FQGTGA. Trimming shortened V by 0 bases and J by 3 bases, and 2 bases separated the two germline ends. The CDR3 covers 13 residues. This specimen belongs to a study of post-analysis software for immune sequencing data. Study results and caveats: Patients used five TRBV segments, including TRBV5-6, TRBV5-1 and TRBV20-1, more often than controls. Normalized Chao1 diversity was significantly lower in multiple sclerosis patients than in controls.

The chain carries TRBV7-3 and TRBJ2-2; D unclear. This receptor was identified in a girl aged 10-17 years with multiple sclerosis. Sequenced material: blood. This chain's CDR3 is CASSLTDTGELFF. The CDR3 DNA is TGTGCCAGCAGCTTAACGGACACCGGGGAGCTGTTTTTT.